A selection of T cell receptor beta chains follows, all from one sample in a study of shared clonotypes between healthy human individuals. The assay was immunoSEQ multiplex PCR, and TCRdb's table has in-frame clones only and misses some. Of roughly 2,300,000 clones detected, 85% to 95% appear once; the ten largest clones hold around 0.35%. Sequencing was done on a sample of naive CD4+ T cells from PBMCs. The receptors stem from a young man in good health. Some clones in this sample may be carry-over from other donors' samples. The CDR3 runs from the conserved cysteine through the conserved F or W. Fields, in order: V gene, clone size, J gene, D gene, CDR3 protein, CDR3 DNA. D genes are given only for firm matches. Size tells how often a clone was seen (once, few, many) or the class of an expanded clone, and some rows leave it out.

V gene: TRBV4-1
clone size: -
J gene: TRBJ2-3
D gene: -
CDR3 protein: CASRGWGTDTQYF
CDR3 DNA: TGCGCCAGCAGGGGTTGGGGCACAGATACGCAGTATTTT

V gene: TRBV2
clone size: few
J gene: TRBJ1-1
D gene: -
CDR3 protein: CASSAKGRNTEAFF
CDR3 DNA: TGTGCCAGCAGTGCCAAGGGGAGGAACACTGAAGCTTTCTTT

V gene: TRBV21-1
clone size: -
J gene: TRBJ2-2
D gene: -
CDR3 protein: CASSYPGLAGVTNTGELFF
CDR3 DNA: TGTGCCAGCAGCTACCCGGGACTAGCGGGAGTGACGAACACCGGGGAGCTGTTTTTT

V gene: TRBV6-6
clone size: -
J gene: TRBJ1-1
D gene: -
CDR3 protein: CASRRGGLTEAFF
CDR3 DNA: TGTGCCAGCAGACGCGGGGGGCTCACTGAAGCTTTCTTT

V gene: TRBV7-3
clone size: -
J gene: TRBJ1-1
D gene: -
CDR3 protein: CASSSSGGTEAFF
CDR3 DNA: TGTGCCAGCAGCTCCTCCGGGGGGACTGAAGCTTTCTTT

V gene: TRBV28
clone size: -
J gene: TRBJ1-2
D gene: -
CDR3 protein: CASSDGPNYGYTF
CDR3 DNA: TGTGCCAGCAGTGACGGACCTAACTATGGCTACACCTTC

V gene: TRBV7-2
clone size: -
J gene: TRBJ2-7
D gene: TRBD2
CDR3 protein: CASSLVGTSGEQYF
CDR3 DNA: TGTGCCAGCAGCTTAGTAGGGACTAGTGGCGAGCAGTACTTC

V gene: TRBV14
clone size: -
J gene: TRBJ2-3
D gene: -
CDR3 protein: CASSHTGTTQYF
CDR3 DNA: TGTGCCAGCAGTCACACCGGGACTACGCAGTATTTT

V gene: TRBV19
clone size: -
J gene: TRBJ1-4
D gene: TRBD1
CDR3 protein: CASSGRGRVKLFF
CDR3 DNA: TGTGCCAGTAGCGGCAGGGGGAGGGTAAAACTGTTTTTT

V gene: TRBV6-5
clone size: -
J gene: TRBJ1-2
D gene: TRBD1
CDR3 protein: CASSSSGTGVQGYTF
CDR3 DNA: TGTGCCAGCAGTTCCTCCGGGACAGGGGTCCAGGGCTACACCTTC

V gene: TRBV7-3
clone size: -
J gene: TRBJ1-2
D gene: TRBD1
CDR3 protein: CASSSQGDYGYTF
CDR3 DNA: TGTGCCAGCAGCTCACAGGGGGACTATGGCTACACCTTC

V gene: TRBV7-9
clone size: -
J gene: TRBJ2-7
D gene: -
CDR3 protein: CASSPVPGEQYF
CDR3 DNA: TGTGCCAGCAGCCCCGTACCTGGGGAGCAGTACTTC

V gene: TRBV18
clone size: -
J gene: TRBJ2-7
D gene: TRBD1
CDR3 protein: CASSPDRGSYEQYF
CDR3 DNA: TGTGCCAGCTCACCGGACAGGGGATCCTACGAGCAGTACTTC

V gene: TRBV11-2
clone size: -
J gene: TRBJ1-1
D gene: -
CDR3 protein: CGSGANTEAFF
CDR3 DNA: TGTGGGTCGGGAGCGAACACTGAAGCTTTCTTT

V gene: TRBV5-4
clone size: -
J gene: TRBJ2-1
D gene: -
CDR3 protein: CATAGTPNNNEQFF
CDR3 DNA: TGTGCCACCGCCGGGACCCCAAATAACAATGAGCAGTTCTTC

V gene: TRBV19
clone size: -
J gene: TRBJ1-2
D gene: -
CDR3 protein: CASSIDTSTGIYGYTF
CDR3 DNA: TGTGCCAGTAGTATAGATACTTCGACAGGAATTTATGGCTACACCTTC

V gene: TRBV20-1
clone size: -
J gene: TRBJ2-5
D gene: -
CDR3 protein: CSKRLEETQYF
CDR3 DNA: TGCAGTAAACGGCTTGAAGAGACCCAGTACTTC

V gene: TRBV5-1
clone size: -
J gene: TRBJ2-1
D gene: -
CDR3 protein: CASSREWGSYNEQFF
CDR3 DNA: TGCGCCAGCAGCCGGGAATGGGGCTCCTACAATGAGCAGTTCTTC

V gene: TRBV5-6
clone size: -
J gene: TRBJ2-1
D gene: TRBD2
CDR3 protein: CASSAEAGGSYNEQFF
CDR3 DNA: TGTGCCAGCAGCGCGGAAGCGGGAGGTTCCTACAATGAGCAGTTCTTC

V gene: TRBV2
clone size: -
J gene: TRBJ2-5
D gene: -
CDR3 protein: CASRVGAPWETQYF
CDR3 DNA: TGTGCCAGCAGGGTCGGGGCCCCCTGGGAGACCCAGTACTTC

V gene: TRBV2
clone size: -
J gene: TRBJ1-5
D gene: TRBD1
CDR3 protein: CASRRGTGSQPQHF
CDR3 DNA: TGTGCCAGCCGCAGGGGGACTGGCAGTCAGCCCCAGCATTTT

V gene: TRBV25-1
clone size: -
J gene: TRBJ2-7
D gene: TRBD1
CDR3 protein: CASSGALGTGSYEQYF
CDR3 DNA: TGTGCCAGCAGTGGCGCCTTGGGGACAGGATCCTACGAGCAGTACTTC

V gene: TRBV19
clone size: once
J gene: TRBJ1-2
D gene: -
CDR3 protein: CASSINPQPSGYGYTF
CDR3 DNA: TGTGCCAGTAGTATAAATCCACAGCCCTCGGGGTATGGCTACACCTTC

V gene: TRBV27
clone size: -
J gene: TRBJ2-7
D gene: -
CDR3 protein: CASSSFWGHEQYF
CDR3 DNA: TGTGCCAGCAGCTCTTTTTGGGGGCACGAGCAGTACTTC

V gene: TRBV30
clone size: -
J gene: TRBJ2-4
D gene: -
CDR3 protein: CAWSPYSGLSGARPKNIQYF
CDR3 DNA: TGTGCCTGGAGTCCGTACTCCGGGCTTTCAGGGGCCCGACCCAAAAACATTCAGTACTTC

V gene: TRBV20-1
clone size: -
J gene: TRBJ2-5
D gene: -
CDR3 protein: CSARRQETQYF
CDR3 DNA: TGCAGTGCTAGACGCCAAGAGACCCAGTACTTC

V gene: TRBV18
clone size: -
J gene: TRBJ1-4
D gene: TRBD1
CDR3 protein: CASSPPGTGREKLFF
CDR3 DNA: TGTGCCAGCTCACCACCCGGGACAGGGAGGGAAAAACTGTTTTTT

V gene: TRBV7-3
clone size: -
J gene: TRBJ2-2
D gene: TRBD2
CDR3 protein: CASSLIGPSGAAELFF
CDR3 DNA: TGTGCCAGCAGCTTAATAGGGCCTAGCGGAGCCGCGGAGCTGTTTTTT

V gene: TRBV28
clone size: -
J gene: TRBJ1-1
D gene: TRBD1
CDR3 protein: CASINQGAGTEAFF
CDR3 DNA: TGTGCCAGCATCAATCAGGGGGCTGGGACTGAAGCTTTCTTT

V gene: TRBV28
clone size: -
J gene: TRBJ1-2
D gene: TRBD1
CDR3 protein: CASSSGTGRGYTF
CDR3 DNA: TGTGCCAGCAGCTCCGGGACAGGGCGTGGCTACACCTTC

V gene: TRBV6-6
clone size: -
J gene: TRBJ2-3
D gene: TRBD2
CDR3 protein: CASSYPGLAEGDTQYF
CDR3 DNA: TGTGCCAGCAGTTACCCGGGGCTAGCGGAAGGAGATACGCAGTATTTT

V gene: TRBV7-3
clone size: -
J gene: TRBJ2-5
D gene: -
CDR3 protein: CASSYTSQETQYF
CDR3 DNA: TGTGCCAGCAGTTATACCAGCCAAGAGACCCAGTACTTC

V gene: TRBV11-2
clone size: -
J gene: TRBJ2-5
D gene: -
CDR3 protein: CASSRAETQYF
CDR3 DNA: TGTGCCAGCAGCCGGGCAGAGACCCAGTACTTC

V gene: TRBV11-2
clone size: -
J gene: TRBJ2-5
D gene: -
CDR3 protein: CASSLFVRAGQETQYF
CDR3 DNA: TGTGCCAGCAGCTTATTCGTCCGGGCGGGGCAAGAGACCCAGTACTTC

V gene: TRBV7-2
clone size: -
J gene: TRBJ1-2
D gene: -
CDR3 protein: CASSLVDGVGYGYTF
CDR3 DNA: TGTGCCAGCAGCTTAGTCGACGGAGTAGGGTATGGCTACACCTTC

V gene: TRBV6-1
clone size: -
J gene: TRBJ1-1
D gene: TRBD1
CDR3 protein: CASKVGTVTEAFF
CDR3 DNA: TGTGCCAGCAAAGTAGGGACAGTGACTGAAGCTTTCTTT

V gene: TRBV7-5
clone size: -
J gene: TRBJ2-7
D gene: -
CDR3 protein: CVRSREPQRRSYEQYF
CDR3 DNA: TGTGTCAGAAGCCGAGAACCCCAGCGGCGCTCCTACGAGCAGTACTTC

V gene: TRBV6-5
clone size: once
J gene: TRBJ2-1
D gene: TRBD2
CDR3 protein: CASSSIAGGFNNEQFF
CDR3 DNA: TGTGCCAGCAGTTCGATAGCGGGAGGCTTTAACAATGAGCAGTTCTTC

V gene: TRBV5-1
clone size: -
J gene: TRBJ2-5
D gene: -
CDR3 protein: CASSLYETQYF
CDR3 DNA: TGCGCCAGCAGCTTGTATGAGACCCAGTACTTC

V gene: TRBV5-1
clone size: -
J gene: TRBJ2-7
D gene: -
CDR3 protein: CASSLGFGVYEQYF
CDR3 DNA: TGCGCCAGCAGCTTGGGATTCGGGGTTTACGAGCAGTACTTC

V gene: TRBV9
clone size: -
J gene: TRBJ2-2
D gene: -
CDR3 protein: CASSVGTDIGELFF
CDR3 DNA: TGTGCCAGCAGCGTAGGGACAGATATAGGGGAGCTGTTTTTT

V gene: TRBV6-5
clone size: once
J gene: TRBJ2-1
D gene: -
CDR3 protein: CASSRSGPEQFF
CDR3 DNA: TGTGCCAGCAGTAGGTCCGGACCTGAGCAGTTCTTC

V gene: TRBV25-1
clone size: -
J gene: TRBJ2-3
D gene: TRBD1
CDR3 protein: CASTQRDRESTDTQYF
CDR3 DNA: TGTGCCAGCACCCAAAGGGACAGGGAAAGCACAGATACGCAGTATTTT

V gene: TRBV9
clone size: -
J gene: TRBJ2-3
D gene: TRBD2
CDR3 protein: CASSGVRTSGSNADTQYF
CDR3 DNA: TGTGCCAGCAGCGGAGTTCGGACTAGCGGGAGTAATGCAGATACGCAGTATTTT

V gene: TRBV10-3
clone size: -
J gene: TRBJ1-1
D gene: -
CDR3 protein: CPQGHEMNTEAFF
CDR3 DNA: TGCCCTCAGGGACACGAAATGAACACTGAAGCTTTCTTT

V gene: TRBV6-1
clone size: -
J gene: TRBJ2-1
D gene: TRBD2
CDR3 protein: CASSGLAEYNEQFF
CDR3 DNA: TGTGCCAGCAGTGGACTAGCGGAGTACAATGAGCAGTTCTTC

V gene: TRBV2
clone size: -
J gene: TRBJ1-1
D gene: -
CDR3 protein: CASSYMNTEAFF
CDR3 DNA: TGTGCCAGCAGCTATATGAACACTGAAGCTTTCTTT

V gene: TRBV27
clone size: once
J gene: TRBJ2-2
D gene: TRBD2
CDR3 protein: CASRSAGAITGELFF
CDR3 DNA: TGTGCCAGCAGAAGTGCGGGAGCTATCACCGGGGAGCTGTTTTTT

V gene: TRBV19
clone size: -
J gene: TRBJ1-1
D gene: -
CDR3 protein: CASTQNTEAFF
CDR3 DNA: TGTGCCAGTACCCAGAACACTGAAGCTTTCTTT

V gene: TRBV18
clone size: -
J gene: TRBJ1-5
D gene: -
CDR3 protein: CASSPTDYSNQPQHF
CDR3 DNA: TGTGCCAGCTCACCAACCGACTATAGCAATCAGCCCCAGCATTTT

V gene: TRBV14
clone size: -
J gene: TRBJ2-1
D gene: TRBD1
CDR3 protein: CASSQYMDRDLGEQFF
CDR3 DNA: TGTGCCAGCAGCCAGTATATGGACAGGGACCTCGGTGAGCAGTTCTTC

V gene: TRBV27
clone size: -
J gene: TRBJ1-1
D gene: TRBD1
CDR3 protein: CASRPQSPTGGTEAFF
CDR3 DNA: TGTGCCAGCAGACCTCAAAGCCCTACAGGGGGCACTGAAGCTTTCTTT

V gene: TRBV11-2
clone size: -
J gene: TRBJ2-5
D gene: TRBD2
CDR3 protein: CASNIFSGGETQYF
CDR3 DNA: TGTGCCAGCAACATTTTTAGCGGGGGGGAGACCCAGTACTTC

V gene: TRBV28
clone size: -
J gene: TRBJ2-3
D gene: TRBD1
CDR3 protein: CASRLGQGRTDTQYF
CDR3 DNA: TGTGCCAGCAGACTGGGACAGGGTAGGACAGATACGCAGTATTTT